These 31 T cell receptor beta chains originate from one sample sequenced in a study of blood T cell repertoires in COVID-19. The data were produced by immunoSEQ multiplex PCR, yet TCRdb's version contains in-frame clones alone and is incomplete. The profile shows roughly 250,000 clones, 70% to 90% of them singletons. Sequenced sample: PBMCs or T cells enriched from blood (not recorded which). Receptor source: a woman in her twenties or thirties who had recovered from COVID-19.

This clone has only a few counts. The J gene is TRBJ1-2, the V gene TRBV5-5; the D is unclear. CDR3 length: 13 residues. The V and J ends lost 0 bases and 3 bases respectively, with 6 bases between them. In germline, CDR1 is SGHKS, CDR2 YYEKEE (reference sequence). CDR3 in DNA: TGTGCCAGCAGCTTGGGGAGGGACTATGGCTACACCTTC. This codes for CASSLGRDYGYTF.

V usage is TRBV6-5 and J usage is TRBJ1-6; D not resolved. In germline, CDR1 is MNHEY, CDR2 SVGAGI. This CDR3 is 14 amino acids long. V lost 2 bases, J lost 8 bases, and 10 bases lay in between. Here the CDR3 DNA reads TGTGCCAGCAGTTACGTGCAGGACTATTCACCCCTCCACTTT. Its translation: CASSYVQDYSPLHF.

The rearrangement links TRBV28 to TRBJ1-1; D call uncertain. With 11 bases removed from V and 2 bases from J, the gap between germline ends came to 15 bases. CDR1 is MDHEN and CDR2 is SYDVKM in the germline V gene. The CDR3 runs 13 residues. CDR3 sequence: CAGSTGFNTEAFF. CDR3 bases: TGTGCCGGTTCCACCGGGTTCAACACTGAAGCTTTCTTT.

The chain has TRBV7-6 and TRBJ1-1; possible D gene TRBD1, 5 bases. Trimming took off 3 bases at V and 0 bases at J, with 14 bases between the two ends. The CDR3 extends over 16 amino acids. CDR1 SGHVS and CDR2 FNYEAQ come from the germline V gene. The CDR3 DNA is TGTGCCAGCAGCTTGACGACAGTCTCCATGAACACTGAAGCTTTCTTT. Encoded protein: CASSLTTVSMNTEAFF. Using reference TRBV7-6 and TRBJ1-1 for the parts outside the CDR3, the full variable domain is GAGVSQSPRYKVTKRGQDVALRCDPISGHVSLYWYRQALGQGPEFLTYFNYEAQQDKSGLPNDRFSAERPEGSISTLTIQRTEQRDSAMYRCASSLTTVSMNTEAFFGQGTRLTVV.

Only a few counts were recorded for this clone. V and J are TRBV6-5 and TRBJ2-7; tentatively, D is TRBD1 (5 bases). The V and J ends lost 0 bases and 1 base respectively, with 13 bases between them. Germline CDR1 and CDR2: MNHEY and SVGAGI. This CDR3 contains 16 residues. In DNA form, the CDR3 reads TGTGCCAGCAGTTACTCAGGTATAAGGGGTTCCTACGAGCAGTACTTC. Protein: CASSYSGIRGSYEQYF.

The CDR3 here is CASSIAEAPIYGYTF. DNA of the CDR3: TGTGCCAGTAGTATAGCTGAGGCCCCAATCTATGGCTACACCTTC. The chain recombines TRBV19 with TRBJ1-2; D is unresolved. The germline V gene has CDR1 LNHDA and CDR2 SQIVND (reference sequence). Trimming removed 1 base from V and 4 bases from J, with 13 bases in between. There are 15 residues in the CDR3.

The V call is TRBV7-6, the J call TRBJ1-4; no reliable D call. The ends were cut back, 3 bases at V and 2 bases at J, with 13 bases in the middle. This CDR3 has 16 amino acids. CDR1 SGHVS and CDR2 FNYEAQ come from the germline V gene. The CDR3 protein is CASSFSLAGTNEKLFF. In nucleotides, the CDR3 is TGTGCCAGCAGCTTCAGCCTAGCGGGGACTAATGAAAAACTGTTTTTT.

V gene TRBV29-1 combines with J gene TRBJ1-1; 8 bases agree with TRBD1. Unmatched junction bases numbered 9, after V lost 5 bases and J lost 4 bases. The V gene's germline CDR1 is SQVTM and CDR2 ANQGSEA. This CDR3 is 14 amino acids long. The CDR3 nucleotides read TGCAGCGTTTCACAGGGGGGAGGTGGCACTGAAGCTTTCTTT. This sequence encodes CSVSQGGGGTEAFF.

The chain links TRBV25-1 to TRBJ1-6; tentative D call: TRBD1 (5 bases). The CDR3 length is 14 residues. Trimming took 6 bases from V and 7 from J, leaving 13 bases between them. In germline, CDR1 is MGHDK, CDR2 SYGVNS. The CDR3 loop is CASSAGPTNSPLHF. Written as DNA, the CDR3 is TGTGCCAGCAGCGCGGGGCCCACCAATTCACCCCTCCACTTT.

The chain joins TRBV7-2 to TRBJ2-2, with D perhaps TRBD1 (6 bases). CDR3 length equals 15 residues. Per the germline V gene, CDR1 is SGHTA and CDR2 is FQGNSA. V was pared by 5 bases and J by 7 bases, with 17 bases between. This CDR3 is CASSQGVGGIGELFF. The CDR3 DNA reads TGTGCCAGCAGCCAAGGGGTTGGGGGCATCGGGGAGCTGTTTTTT. Full variable domain (rest looked up from reference TRBV7-2 and TRBJ2-2): GAGVSQSPSNKVTEKGKDVELRCDPISGHTALYWYRQSLGQGLEFLIYFQGNSAPDKSGLPSDRFSAERTGGSVSTLTIQRTQQEDSAVYLCASSQGVGGIGELFFGEGSRLTVL.

The chain is built from TRBV28 and TRBJ1-5; D is undetermined. The CDR3 spans 15 residues. V was pared by 5 bases and J by 0 bases, with 11 bases between. CDR1 MDHEN and CDR2 SYDVKM come from the germline V gene. This chain's CDR3 is CASSHDTLSNQPQHF. CDR3 DNA: TGTGCCAGCAGTCACGACACCCTTAGCAATCAGCCCCAGCATTTT.

This clone has a handful of counts. V and J are TRBV28 and TRBJ1-1; no definite D call. CDR3 length: 13 amino acids. With 5 bases removed from V and 10 bases from J, the gap between germline ends came to 17 bases. The germline V gene encodes CDR1 MDHEN and CDR2 SYDVKM. For the CDR3, the DNA is TGTGCCAGCAGTCTTACCGAGGAGCGAGGAGCTTTCTTT. The encoded protein is CASSLTEERGAFF.

The chain is built from TRBV7-9 and TRBJ2-3; 10 bases line up with TRBD2. This CDR3 spans 16 amino acids. Germline V gives CDR1 SEHNR, CDR2 FQNEAQ (reference sequence). The V segment lost 6 bases and the J segment 2 bases; nucleotides outside the gene matches: 8. The CDR3 sequence is CASSFKAGGYTDTQYF. The CDR3 bases are TGTGCCAGCAGTTTTAAAGCGGGGGGGTACACAGATACGCAGTATTTT.

The sample holds a few counts of this clone. The chain joins TRBV9 to TRBJ1-3, with TRBD1 matching over 10 bases. J was trimmed by 2 bases and V by 6 bases; bases with no gene match: 5. Per the germline V gene, CDR1 is SGDLS and CDR2 is YYNGEE. The CDR3 is made up of 15 amino acids. CDR3: CASTVGQGAGNTIYF. The CDR3 DNA sequence: TGTGCCAGCACCGTCGGACAGGGGGCTGGAAACACCATATATTTT.

This chain joins TRBV7-9 and TRBJ2-1; 9 bases match TRBD2. The CDR3 totals 15 residues. V shed 2 bases, J shed 6 bases, and the junction held 5 bases outside the gene matches. Per the germline V gene, CDR1 is SEHNR and CDR2 is FQNEAQ (reference sequence). The CDR3, as DNA: TGTGCCAGCAGCTTAACTGGCGGGGGGGTCAATGAGCAGTTCTTC. This gives the protein CASSLTGGGVNEQFF.

The rearrangement joins TRBV5-5 to TRBJ2-1; perhaps TRBD1 as D (6 bases). Trimming left V 0 bases short and J 5 bases short, with 12 bases between. The CDR3 has 15 residues. Germline CDR1 SGHKS, CDR2 YYEKEE (reference sequence). The CDR3 region has the DNA TGTGCCAGCAGCTTGGAAGGGACACGAGACAATGAGCAGTTCTTC. Residues: CASSLEGTRDNEQFF.

This sequence joins TRBV9 and TRBJ2-4; 7 positions agree with TRBD1. The CDR3 is 15 residues long. J gave up 6 bases and V 5 bases, and 11 bases lay outside the gene matches. Germline V lookup: CDR1 SGDLS, CDR2 YYNGEE. The CDR3 sequence: CASSDKGGAGNIQYF. For the CDR3, the DNA is TGTGCCAGCAGTGATAAAGGGGGCGCGGGAAACATTCAGTACTTC.

V gene TRBV18 combines with J gene TRBJ2-3, with D possibly being TRBD2 (7 bases). The germline CDR1 and CDR2 sequences are KGHSH and LQKENI. The CDR3 is 15 amino acids. Trimming left V 1 base short and J 1 base short, with 9 bases between. CDR3 region: CASSPHGGRTDTQYF. The CDR3 DNA is TGTGCCAGCTCACCACACGGGGGGCGCACAGATACGCAGTATTTT.

This chain joins TRBV7-9 and TRBJ2-6, with TRBD1 matching 9 bases. After removal of 5 bases from V and 0 bases from J, the junction contained 5 bases not matched to a gene. The CDR3 contains 17 residues. Germline-derived CDR1 and CDR2 are SEHNR and FQNEAQ (reference sequence). CDR3 sequence (DNA): TGTGCCAGCAGCCCCGGACAGGGGAGCTCTGGGGCCAACGTCCTGACTTTC. Translation: CASSPGQGSSGANVLTF.

This clone showed up just once. This chain uses TRBV5-5 with TRBJ2-2, with D unresolved. This CDR3 contains 16 residues. CDR1 and CDR2 (germline): SGHKS, YYEKEE (reference sequence). V was cut by 4 bases and J by 1 base, with 14 bases left in between. CDR3 region: CASSRLLRLNTGELFF. The CDR3 DNA reads as TGTGCCAGCAGCCGACTTTTGCGGCTGAACACCGGGGAGCTGTTTTTT.

The rearrangement links TRBV27 to TRBJ2-6, with 8 bases identical to TRBD1. This CDR3 has 19 residues. J was trimmed by 4 bases and V by 2 bases; bases with no gene match: 13. Looked up from germline, CDR1 is MNHEY and CDR2 is SMNVEV (reference sequence). The CDR3 is CASSLGQGAVSSGANVLTF. The CDR3 DNA reads as TGTGCCAGCAGTTTAGGTCAGGGGGCGGTTTCGTCGGGGGCCAACGTCCTGACTTTC.

The chain carries TRBV18 and TRBJ2-1, with D possibly being TRBD1 (8 bases). Trimming took off 3 bases at V and 3 bases at J, with 12 bases between the two ends. Germline V gene sequence: CDR1 KGHSH, CDR2 LQKENI. The CDR3 has 15 residues. The CDR3 here is CASSPTGGDYNEQFF. CDR3 DNA sequence: TGTGCCAGCTCACCTACAGGGGGGGACTACAATGAGCAGTTCTTC. The whole variable domain, remainder taken from reference TRBV18 and TRBJ2-1, is NAGVMQNPRHLVRRRGQEARLRCSPMKGHSHVYWYRQLPEEGLKFMVYLQKENIIDESGMPKERFSAEFPKEGPSILRIQQVVRGDSAAYFCASSPTGGDYNEQFFGPGTRLTVL.

This clone has just one count. This chain connects TRBV28 to TRBJ1-4; 10 nucleotides line up with TRBD1. Per the germline V gene, CDR1 is MDHEN and CDR2 is SYDVKM. V lost 6 bases and J lost 8; bases outside the gene matches: 12. The CDR3 contains 16 residues. DNA for the CDR3: TGTGCCAGCAGATCGCCGTTGGGGACAGGGGTAGAAAAACTGTTTTTT. Translating it yields CASRSPLGTGVEKLFF.

The chain employs TRBV5-6 and TRBJ1-2, with TRBD1 matching over 7 bases. The CDR3 is made up of 13 amino acids. J was trimmed by 5 bases and V by 1 base; bases with no gene match: 2. Germline CDR1 reads SGHDT; CDR2 reads YYEEEE. The CDR3 DNA is TGTGCCAGCAGCTTGACAGGGGAATATGGCTACACCTTC. Translating gives CASSLTGEYGYTF.

The V call is TRBV5-4, the J call TRBJ1-5; D is unresolved. The CDR3 sequence is 12 residues long. The V and J ends lost 2 bases and 6 bases respectively, with 6 bases between them. CDR1 SGHNT and CDR2 YYREEE come from the germline V gene (reference sequence). The CDR3 DNA reads as TGTGCCAGCAGCTTCGGAGGTCAGCCCCAGCATTTT. Its protein product is CASSFGGQPQHF. The variable domain in full, with the rest retrieved from reference TRBV5-4 and TRBJ1-5, is ETGVTQSPTHLIKTRGQQVTLRCSSQSGHNTVSWYQQALGQGPQFIFQYYREEENGRGNFPPRFSGLQFPNYSSELNVNALELDDSALYLCASSFGGQPQHFGDGTRLSIL.

The chain employs TRBV14 and TRBJ1-6, with D hard to call. The CDR3 consists of 15 residues. V was trimmed by 5 bases and J by 6 bases, leaving 14 bases between them. Germline V gene lookup returns CDR1 SGHDN and CDR2 FVKESK. The CDR3 DNA follows: TGTGCCAGCAGCTCCCAAGAGAAAGCTAATTCACCCCTCCACTTT. It encodes CASSSQEKANSPLHF. The full variable domain, its missing parts supplied by reference TRBV14 and TRBJ1-6, is EAGVTQFPSHSVIEKGQTVTLRCDPISGHDNLYWYRRVMGKEIKFLLHFVKESKQDESGMPNNRFLAERTGGTYSTLKVQPAELEDSGVYFCASSSQEKANSPLHFGNGTRLTVT.

This clone was detected once. The genes are TRBV2 and TRBJ2-1; no clear D gene. This CDR3 region has 11 residues. V was pared by 4 bases and J by 7 bases, with 5 bases between. The germline V gene encodes CDR1 SNHLY and CDR2 FYNNEI. Here the CDR3 reads CASSAQNEQFF. CDR3 DNA: TGTGCCAGCAGTGCCCAAAATGAGCAGTTCTTC.

This clone has just one count. The sample has other DNA sequences that encode this CDR3 too. V usage is TRBV7-2 and J usage is TRBJ1-5, with a weak D call TRBD1 (6 bases). Trimming cost V 3 bases and J 4 bases, with 7 bases left between them. This CDR3 has 13 residues. Germline V gene lookup returns CDR1 SGHTA and CDR2 FQGNSA. The CDR3 DNA reads TGTGCCAGCAGCTTGAGGGGGAATCAGCCCCAGCATTTT. This translates into CASSLRGNQPQHF.

This clone was seen once. The chain carries TRBV5-4 and TRBJ2-5; D is possibly TRBD1 (5 bases). The CDR3 is 14 amino acids. Germline V gene lookup returns CDR1 SGHNT and CDR2 YYREEE (reference sequence). Trimming pared 7 bases from V and 0 bases from J, leaving 13 bases between. The chain's CDR3 is CASGTPGYQETQYF. The DNA of the CDR3 is TGTGCCAGCGGAACCCCAGGGTACCAAGAGACCCAGTACTTC. Drawing the rest from reference TRBV5-4 and TRBJ2-5, the complete variable domain is ETGVTQSPTHLIKTRGQQVTLRCSSQSGHNTVSWYQQALGQGPQFIFQYYREEENGRGNFPPRFSGLQFPNYSSELNVNALELDDSALYLCASGTPGYQETQYFGPGTRLLVL.

The CDR3: CASSWTGWTGELFF. Here the CDR3 DNA reads TGTGCCAGCAGCTGGACAGGGTGGACCGGGGAGCTGTTTTTT. V usage is TRBV7-3 and J usage is TRBJ2-2, with TRBD1 matching 8 bases. CDR1 and CDR2 from the germline V gene are SGHTA and FQGTGA. J was trimmed by 5 bases and V by 4 bases; bases with no gene match: 3. The CDR3 extends over 14 amino acids.

This clone was detected once. The chain carries TRBV3-1 (or the pseudogene TRBV3-2) and TRBJ1-2; 8 bases agree with TRBD1. The CDR3 length is 16 residues. Germline V gives CDR1 LGHDT, CDR2 YNNKEL (reference sequence). Trimming removed 0 bases from V and 5 bases from J; junction bases left unmatched: 8. The CDR3 bases are TGTGCCAGCAGCCAAGACAGGGGGCTTGAAGCTTATGGCTACACCTTC. This translates into CASSQDRGLEAYGYTF.